Sequencing of this TCR beta chain was carried out in a study of blood T cells in healthy people across ages. For the second PCR, which ran for 7 to 11 cycles, a sample-barcoded 5' primer and a J-beta primer mix were used. All cDNA molecules were each tagged by a template-switch adaptor with 12 random nucleotides. One entry per CDR3 protein, called by TCRdb with MiXCR from the 5' RACE reads. The sample lists roughly 700,000 distinct CDR3 sequences, about half seen once, with 25% to 35% in the top ten. The CDR3 covers 12 residues. Trimming shortened V by 2 bases and J by 7 bases, and 6 bases separated the two germline ends. The germline V gene has CDR1 SGHTA and CDR2 FQGTGA.

V is TRBV7-3 and J is TRBJ2-1; D remains ambiguous. The receptor was derived from an older woman in good health. Sequencing was carried out using blood. CDR3 sequence reads: CASSLQANEQFF. The DNA of the CDR3 is TGTGCCAGCAGCTTACAAGCAAATGAGCAGTTCTTC. Combining the CDR3 with reference TRBV7-3 and TRBJ2-1 gives the whole variable domain GAGVSQTPSNKVTEKGKYVELRCDPISGHTALYWYRQSLGQGPEFLIYFQGTGAADDSGLPNDRFFAVRPEGSVSTLKIQRTERGDSAVYLCASSLQANEQFFGPGTRLTVL.